Following are 13 T cell receptor beta chains from one sample sequenced in a study of shared clonotypes between healthy human individuals. Profiling relied on immunoSEQ multiplex PCR, and the TCRdb table lists in-frame clones only, not all of them. There are some 2,500,000 clones in the sample; roughly 93% occur only once, and 0.35% to 0.45% lies in the top ten. The sequenced sample consisted of naive CD4+ T cells from PBMCs. Documented subset: CD45RA+ positively selected. These receptors came from a man aged 18 to 29 in good health. Some clones in this sample may be carry-over from other donors' samples.

The chain joins TRBV5-1 to TRBJ2-2; D might be TRBD2 (5 bases). The V gene lost 6 bases and the J gene lost 1 base, with 16 bases spanning the gap. The CDR3 runs 16 residues. From germline, CDR1 is SGHRS and CDR2 YFSETQ. CDR3 protein: CASTYVATGNTGELFF. CDR3 nucleotides: TGCGCCAGCACTTATGTAGCGACGGGGAACACCGGGGAGCTGTTTTTT.

The table lists this clone with a few counts. Germline is not matched at one junction end, which may reflect a read error. This chain uses TRBV7-9 with TRBJ1-4; 8 bases align to TRBD1. Germline values: CDR1 SEHNR, CDR2 FQNEAQ (reference sequence). The CDR3 runs to 15 residues. CDR3 nucleotide sequence: TGTGCCAGCAGCCTTGGACAGGGATGGTCAGAAACACTGTTTTTT. Translation gives CASSLGQGWSETLFF.

V is TRBV7-2 and J is TRBJ2-7; D is possibly TRBD1 or TRBD2 (5 bases each). Germline CDR1 is SGHTA and CDR2 is FQGNSA. This CDR3 contains 14 residues. Trimming shortened V by 5 bases and J by 5 bases, and 16 bases separated the two germline ends. The CDR3 region is CASSLSRDADEQYF. The DNA for the CDR3 is TGTGCCAGCAGCCTTAGCCGGGACGCCGACGAGCAGTACTTC.

This clone has only one observation. The chain employs TRBV6-6 and TRBJ1-1; possibly TRBD1 for D (5 bases). Looked up from germline, CDR1 is MNHNY and CDR2 is SVGAGI (reference sequence). This CDR3 spans 14 amino acids. Trimming removed 4 bases at V and 3 bases at J, with 12 bases between. DNA for the CDR3: TGTGCCAGCAGTTCGGGGGGGACGTACACTGAAGCTTTCTTT. Protein sequence: CASSSGGTYTEAFF.

J is TRBJ1-4 and V is TRBV9; no reliable D call. The CDR3 sequence is 15 residues long. Germline V gene data show CDR1 as SGDLS and CDR2 as YYNGEE. V lost 1 base, J lost 8 bases, and 15 bases lay in between. CDR3: CASSVSPLTDEKLFF. CDR3 DNA sequence: TGTGCCAGCAGCGTATCCCCACTTACTGACGAAAAACTGTTTTTT.

The rearrangement uses TRBV7-9 and TRBJ1-1, with a possible D match to TRBD1 (5 bases). V lost 3 bases and J 5 bases, leaving 19 bases between the germline ends. This CDR3 spans 16 amino acids. Germline V lookup: CDR1 SEHNR, CDR2 FQNEAQ (reference sequence). CDR3 sequence reads: CASSFRAGVSGTEAFF. DNA for the CDR3: TGTGCCAGCAGCTTTAGGGCGGGGGTCAGCGGGACTGAAGCTTTCTTT.

This clone was picked up one time. The CDR3 coding sequence is TGTGCCAGCAGCACGGCAAGGAGACACACCGGGGAGCTGTTTTTT. As protein: CASSTARRHTGELFF. J is TRBJ2-2 and V is TRBV6-5, with D uncertain. The CDR3 length is 15 residues. Germline V gene lookup returns CDR1 MNHEY and CDR2 SVGAGI. V was clipped by 6 bases and J by 3 bases, with 14 bases between them.

V and J are TRBV28 and TRBJ2-3, with 7 bases that match TRBD2. The CDR3 covers 14 residues. Germline assignment: CDR1 MDHEN and CDR2 SYDVKM. Trimming took 4 bases from V and 6 from J; bases not matched to a gene: 7. The CDR3 protein is CASSSGGSGDTQYF. CDR3 in DNA: TGTGCCAGCAGTTCGGGGGGATCGGGTGATACGCAGTATTTT.

The rearrangement uses TRBV28 and TRBJ2-5, with D possibly called TRBD1 or TRBD2 (5 bases each). Germline V lookup: CDR1 MDHEN, CDR2 SYDVKM. This CDR3 has 14 amino acids. The V and J ends lost 5 bases and 5 bases respectively, with 15 bases between them. CDR3 in DNA: TGTGCCAGCAGTGGGGACGGCCGGCGTGAGACCCAGTACTTC. As protein: CASSGDGRRETQYF.

Comment on this clone: The same CDR3 also results from other DNA sequences found in this sample. The genes are TRBV5-1 and TRBJ2-3; a weak D match, TRBD1 (6 bases). The CDR3 sequence is 13 residues long. V was trimmed by 3 bases and J by 3 bases, leaving 8 bases between them. Germline V CDR1 and CDR2: SGHRS, YFSETQ. CDR3 sequence reads: CASSSQGTDTQYF. The CDR3 DNA follows: TGCGCCAGCAGCTCACAGGGTACAGATACGCAGTATTTT.

A single count supports this clone. CDR3 bases: TGTGCCAGCAGTTGGCAGGACTATGGCTACACCTTC. This encodes CASSWQDYGYTF. This chain links TRBV28 with TRBJ1-2; the D is unclear. Germline V gene lookup returns CDR1 MDHEN and CDR2 SYDVKM. This CDR3 is built from 12 residues. Trimming took off 4 bases at V and 3 bases at J, with 6 bases between the two ends.

V and J are TRBV5-1 and TRBJ2-2; D gene uncertain. Germline V lookup: CDR1 SGHRS, CDR2 YFSETQ. V lost 4 bases, J lost 0 bases, and 7 bases lay in between. This CDR3 spans 14 amino acids. The DNA for the CDR3 is TGCGCCAGCAGCCCAGGATCGAACACCGGGGAGCTGTTTTTT. Translated: CASSPGSNTGELFF.

This chain links TRBV7-3 with TRBJ2-3, with D perhaps TRBD2 (5 bases). The CDR3 is 16 residues long. Germline CDR1 SGHTA, CDR2 FQGTGA. V was pared by 5 bases and J by 6 bases, with 21 bases between. CDR3 protein: CASSPSGTISSDTQYF. Written as DNA, the CDR3 is TGTGCCAGCAGCCCCAGCGGAACCATTAGTTCGGATACGCAGTATTTT.